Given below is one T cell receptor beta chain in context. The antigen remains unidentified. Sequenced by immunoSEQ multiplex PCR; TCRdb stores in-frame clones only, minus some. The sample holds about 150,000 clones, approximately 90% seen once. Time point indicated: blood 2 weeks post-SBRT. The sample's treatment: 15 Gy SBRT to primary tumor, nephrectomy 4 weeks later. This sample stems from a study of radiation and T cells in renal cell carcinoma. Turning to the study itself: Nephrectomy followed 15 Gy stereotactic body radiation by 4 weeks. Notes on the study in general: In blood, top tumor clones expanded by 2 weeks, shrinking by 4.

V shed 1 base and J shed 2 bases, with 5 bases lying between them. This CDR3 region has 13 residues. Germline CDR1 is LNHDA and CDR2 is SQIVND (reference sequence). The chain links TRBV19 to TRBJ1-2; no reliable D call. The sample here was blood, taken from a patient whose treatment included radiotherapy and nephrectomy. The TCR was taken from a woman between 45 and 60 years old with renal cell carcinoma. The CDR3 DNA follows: TGTGCCAGTAGTATAGTGTCCAACTATGGCTACACCTTC. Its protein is CASSIVSNYGYTF.